This is a list of T cell receptor beta chains from one sample in a study of T cell responses to AZD1222 COVID-19 vaccine. Measured with immunoSEQ multiplex PCR; TCRdb has only the in-frame clones, and not every one. This repertoire shows under 95,000 clones, 65% to 90% found once; its top ten account for over 7.5%. The specimen was peripheral blood, collected on day 0 of AZD1222 vaccination. The receptors were sampled from an adult in good health. The CDR3 runs from the conserved cysteine through the conserved F or W. A D gene is named only where the DNA matches it firmly. For some rows the clone size is stated as once, few or many, or as a class when expanded; others skip it.

J gene	V gene	D gene	clone size	CDR3 protein	CDR3 DNA
TRBJ1-6	TRBV7-8	-	-	CASSQRGTNSPLHF	TGTGCCAGCAGCCAACGGGGGACCAATTCACCCCTCCACTTT
TRBJ2-5	TRBV7-3	TRBD2	-	CASSLVGTSGKETQYF	TGTGCCAGCAGCTTGGTGGGGACTAGCGGGAAAGAGACCCAGTACTTC
TRBJ2-1	TRBV11-3	-	-	CASSLSPSYYEQFF	TGTGCCAGCAGCTTATCCCCTAGTTACTATGAGCAGTTCTTC
TRBJ2-3	TRBV5-8	TRBD2	-	CASSWERGRADTQYF	TGTGCCAGCAGCTGGGAGCGGGGACGGGCAGATACGCAGTATTTT
TRBJ2-2	TRBV2	TRBD2	-	CASSPTSGRAGELFF	TGTGCCAGCAGCCCGACTAGCGGGAGGGCCGGGGAGCTGTTTTTT
TRBJ2-6	TRBV5-6	TRBD2	once	CASSLPAGVGGANVLTF	TGTGCCAGCAGCTTGCCAGCGGGAGTTGGGGGGGCCAACGTCCTGACTTTC
TRBJ2-1	TRBV12-5	-	-	CASGLVNLYNEQFF	TGTGCTAGTGGTTTGGTAAACCTATACAATGAGCAGTTCTTC
TRBJ1-4	TRBV7-2	-	-	CASSPVVGGNEKLFF	TGTGCCAGCAGCCCAGTAGTGGGGGGAAATGAAAAACTGTTTTTT
TRBJ1-1	TRBV19	-	-	CASSYEYTEAFF	TGTGCCAGTAGTTATGAGTACACTGAAGCTTTCTTT
TRBJ1-3	TRBV5-1	-	-	CASSLAVGSGNTIYF	TGCGCCAGCAGCTTGGCAGTAGGGTCCGGAAACACCATATATTTT
TRBJ1-2	TRBV28	-	-	CASSFQRYGYTF	TGTGCCAGCAGTTTCCAACGGTATGGCTACACCTTC
TRBJ1-5	TRBV9	-	-	CASSVVPGTLGQPQHF	TGTGCCAGCAGCGTAGTGCCAGGTACCTTGGGACAGCCCCAGCATTTT
TRBJ2-5	TRBV7-2	-	-	CASSLAGTGGQETQYF	TGTGCCAGCAGCTTAGCAGGGACTGGGGGGCAAGAGACCCAGTACTTC
TRBJ2-7	TRBV27	-	-	CASSLSFSWYEQYF	TGTGCCAGCAGTTTATCTTTTAGTTGGTACGAGCAGTACTTC
TRBJ2-1	TRBV25-1	-	-	CASSEYSKGAYNEQFF	TGTGCCAGCAGTGAGTACAGTAAGGGGGCCTACAATGAGCAGTTCTTC
TRBJ2-3	TRBV24-1	-	-	CATSDLSLADTQYF	TGTGCCACCAGTGATTTGTCTCTGGCAGATACGCAGTATTTT
TRBJ1-4	TRBV13	-	-	CASSLIGLNEKLFF	TGTGCCAGCAGCTTAATAGGACTCAATGAAAAACTGTTTTTT
TRBJ1-2	TRBV7-2	-	-	CASSPGRAGDYGYTF	TGTGCCAGCAGCCCCGGGCGGGCCGGGGACTATGGCTACACCTTC
TRBJ1-5	TRBV3-1/TRBV3-2	-	-	CASSQAIEGQPQHF	TGTGCCAGCAGCCAAGCGATAGAGGGCCAGCCCCAGCATTTT
TRBJ1-5	TRBV5-5	-	once	CASSLFPGSSNQPQHF	TGTGCCAGCAGCTTGTTCCCAGGGTCTAGCAATCAGCCCCAGCATTTT
TRBJ1-5	TRBV27	-	-	CASSRSGDIDQPQHF	TGTGCCAGCAGTCGGTCAGGGGATATTGATCAGCCCCAGCATTTT
TRBJ1-5	TRBV15	-	-	CATSRDPSRAYGQPQHF	TGTGCCACCAGCAGAGATCCTAGCCGGGCGTACGGGCAGCCCCAGCATTTT
TRBJ1-4	TRBV7-9	-	-	CASSFSLGNEKLFF	TGTGCCAGCAGCTTCAGCCTGGGTAATGAAAAACTGTTTTTT
TRBJ1-3	TRBV5-1	-	-	CASSLVATAPAGNTIYF	TGCGCCAGCAGCTTGGTGGCGACGGCCCCCGCCGGAAACACCATATATTTT
TRBJ2-2	TRBV27	-	-	CASSLRTNTGELFF	TGTGCCAGCAGTTTACGAACGAACACCGGGGAGCTGTTTTTT
TRBJ1-1	TRBV30	-	-	CAWSSRVGVNTEAFF	TGTGCCTGGAGTTCCCGAGTGGGTGTGAACACTGAAGCTTTCTTT
TRBJ2-7	TRBV15	-	once	CATKRRSRPRSSYEQYF	TGTGCCACCAAAAGACGGTCCCGACCCCGTAGCTCCTACGAGCAGTACTTC
TRBJ2-7	TRBV7-9	-	-	CASSPLAGNEQYF	TGTGCCAGCAGCCCCTTGGCGGGTAACGAGCAGTACTTC
TRBJ2-7	TRBV11-3	TRBD1	-	CASSLEDRTYEQYF	TGTGCCAGCAGCTTAGAGGACAGGACTTACGAGCAGTACTTC
TRBJ2-7	TRBV27	-	-	CASGSISSYEQYF	TGTGCCAGCGGGTCTATCAGCTCCTACGAGCAGTACTTC
TRBJ1-6	TRBV7-9	-	-	CASSLRGGGHSPLHF	TGTGCCAGCAGCTTACGGGGAGGAGGTCATTCACCCCTCCACTTT
TRBJ2-2	TRBV19	-	-	CASSIMARETGELFF	TGTGCCAGTAGTATAATGGCGAGGGAGACCGGGGAGCTGTTTTTT
TRBJ2-3	TRBV19	TRBD1	-	CASTSFAGTGYTDTQYF	TGTGCCAGTACCTCATTCGCCGGGACAGGCTACACAGATACGCAGTATTTT
TRBJ1-4	TRBV19	TRBD1	-	CASSIWGQGNEKLFF	TGTGCCAGTAGTATATGGGGACAGGGTAATGAAAAACTGTTTTTT
TRBJ2-2	TRBV21-1	-	few	CAIRGGLAGFTGELFF	TGTGCCATCAGGGGTGGGCTAGCGGGGTTCACCGGGGAGCTGTTTTTT
TRBJ1-2	TRBV30	-	-	CAWSAREGGGYTF	TGTGCCTGGAGTGCTCGGGAAGGAGGTGGCTACACCTTC
TRBJ2-1	TRBV9	TRBD1	-	CASSAGTGRDEQFF	TGTGCCAGCAGCGCCGGGACAGGGCGGGATGAGCAGTTCTTC
TRBJ2-2	TRBV10-1	-	-	CASSEPGTTGELFF	TGCGCCAGCAGTGAGCCAGGGACAACCGGGGAGCTGTTTTTT
TRBJ1-5	TRBV19	-	-	CASSIATARPQHF	TGTGCCAGTAGTATCGCTACAGCCCGGCCCCAGCATTTT
TRBJ1-6	TRBV2	-	-	CASSVRGRDSPLHF	TGTGCCAGCAGTGTGAGGGGCAGGGATTCACCCCTCCACTTT
TRBJ1-3	TRBV5-1	-	-	CASSLEGGSSSGNTIYF	TGCGCCAGCAGCTTGGAGGGGGGCAGCAGCTCTGGAAACACCATATATTTT
TRBJ2-1	TRBV7-9	-	-	CASSSDRWQFF	TGTGCCAGCAGCTCCGACCGGTGGCAGTTCTTC
TRBJ1-2	TRBV19	-	few	CASSIPDYGYTF	TGTGCCAGTAGTATCCCGGACTATGGCTACACCTTC
TRBJ2-7	TRBV29-1	TRBD2	-	CSVTTSGSYEQYF	TGCAGCGTTACGACTAGCGGGAGTTACGAGCAGTACTTC
TRBJ2-7	TRBV7-9	TRBD2	-	CASSLTLAGGLYEQYF	TGTGCCAGCAGCTTAACCCTAGCGGGAGGCCTCTACGAGCAGTACTTC